This entry lists 15 T cell receptor beta chains sequenced from one sample in a study of CXCR3-negative and CXCR3-positive naive CD8 T cells. Findings of the study overall: CXCR3-positive naive cells carried more hydrophobic TRB CDR3s than CXCR3-negative naive cells did.

Carrying UMI labels, the TRB cDNA libraries were prepared through 5' RACE. TCRdb reprocessed the 5' RACE reads, keeping one entry per CDR3 protein, no DNA. Its table records approximately 100,000 distinct CDR3 sequences. The antigens these receptors bind are not known. Sequencing was done on a sample of naive CXCR3+ CD8+ T cells from blood. Subset specified: CD45RO-CCR7+CD27+CD95- naive CD8+ T cells expressing CXCR3 (TNR3+). All receptors derive from a human donor in good health. Some clones in this sample may be carry-over from other donors' samples.

V is TRBV20-1 and J is TRBJ2-1; the D call from TCRdb, TRBD2, cannot be confirmed without DNA. CDR3 length: 14 residues. CDR1 DFQATT and CDR2 SNEGSKA come from the germline V gene (reference sequence). The CDR3 here is CSALRLEVYNEQFF.

The chain joins TRBV7-9 to TRBJ1-1. The CDR3 covers 13 residues. Germline CDR1 reads SEHNR; CDR2 reads FQNEAQ (reference sequence). The CDR3 spells CASSLGGGVEAFF.

This chain links TRBV11-3 with TRBJ2-1; with no DNA, the TCRdb D assignment of TRBD2 cannot be verified. The CDR3 contains 13 residues. Germline CDR1 SGHNT, CDR2 YENEEA. The CDR3 loop is CASSFLGEDEQFF.

This chain joins TRBV6-5 and TRBJ1-1; as DNA is missing, the TRBD1 call by TCRdb cannot be tested. This CDR3 is 12 amino acids long. The germline V gene has CDR1 MNHEY and CDR2 SVGAGI. The CDR3 loop is CASSYAGQPAFF.

The rearrangement joins TRBV25-1 to TRBJ2-7. CDR1 is MGHDK and CDR2 is SYGVNS in the germline V gene. The CDR3 runs to 14 residues. The CDR3 sequence is CASSEAGRSYEQYF.

This sequence joins TRBV12-3 or TRBV12-4 and TRBJ1-1; without DNA, the TCRdb call of TRBD1 cannot be checked. This CDR3 has 12 residues. The CDR3 region is CASTPGGTEAFF.

The chain is built from TRBV29-1 and TRBJ2-2. The V gene's germline CDR1 is SQVTM and CDR2 ANQGSEA. The CDR3 runs to 13 residues. CDR3 residues: CSVEDPLTGELFF.

The J gene is TRBJ2-5, the V gene TRBV2. Germline lookup yields CDR1 SNHLY and CDR2 FYNNEI. CDR3 size: 14 residues. The CDR3 spells CASSEVADQETQYF. Supplemented by reference TRBV2 and TRBJ2-5, the full variable domain reads EPEVTQTPSHQVTQMGQEVILRCVPISNHLYFYWYRQILGQKVEFLVSFYNNEISEKSEIFDDQFSVERPDGSNFTLKIRSTKLEDSAMYFCASSEVADQETQYFGPGTRLLVL.

The chain uses TRBV29-1 and TRBJ1-5; no DNA is available, so the TRBD1 call from TCRdb remains unchecked. CDR3 size: 13 residues. CDR1 and CDR2 from the germline V gene are SQVTM and ANQGSEA. CDR3 sequence: CSAAGNSNQPQHF.

This chain joins TRBV30 and TRBJ2-5; the TCRdb D gene call, TRBD2, has no DNA to confirm it. This CDR3 has 13 residues. Germline V lookup: CDR1 GTSNPN, CDR2 SVGIG (reference sequence). CDR3 loop: CAWSVQAEGTQYF.

The chain joins TRBV5-1 to TRBJ1-5; TCRdb's D call of TRBD1 is untestable without DNA. CDR1 is SGHRS and CDR2 is YFSETQ in the germline V gene. CDR3 length: 16 residues. CDR3 protein: CASSLTGASGNQPQHF.

The V gene is TRBV7-8, the J gene TRBJ2-1; with no DNA, the TCRdb D assignment of TRBD1 cannot be verified. Germline V gene data show CDR1 as SGHVS and CDR2 as FQNEAQ. The CDR3 covers 15 residues. The CDR3 here is CASSPSSGPYNEQFF.

The gene calls are TRBV11-3 and TRBJ2-1; there is no DNA to check the TCRdb D call of TRBD2. This CDR3 is 18 amino acids long. Germline lookup yields CDR1 SGHNT and CDR2 YENEEA. CDR3 in amino acids: CASSLGLVAGGYYNEQFF.

The chain carries TRBV7-6 and TRBJ2-7. This CDR3 region has 13 residues. Germline CDR1 SGHVS, CDR2 FNYEAQ. The CDR3 sequence: CASGPRGSYEQYF.

This chain links TRBV7-9 with TRBJ2-1; with no DNA, the TCRdb D assignment of TRBD2 cannot be verified. This CDR3 is 13 amino acids long. Germline lookup yields CDR1 SEHNR and CDR2 FQNEAQ (reference sequence). CDR3 sequence reads: CASSYARGDEQFF.